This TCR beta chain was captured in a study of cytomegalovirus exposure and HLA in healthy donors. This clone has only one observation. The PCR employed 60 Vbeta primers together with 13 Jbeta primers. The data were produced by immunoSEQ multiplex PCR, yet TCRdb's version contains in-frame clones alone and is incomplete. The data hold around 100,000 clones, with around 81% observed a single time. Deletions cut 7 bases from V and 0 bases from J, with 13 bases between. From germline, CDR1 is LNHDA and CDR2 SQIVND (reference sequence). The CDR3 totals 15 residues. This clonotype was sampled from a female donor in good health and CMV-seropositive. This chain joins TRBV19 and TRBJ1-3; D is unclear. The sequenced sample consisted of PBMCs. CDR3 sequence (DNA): TGTGCCAGTACCCGAGGGCGAGCCTCTGGAAACACCATATATTTT. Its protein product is CASTRGRASGNTIYF.